This T cell receptor beta chain was identified during a study of regulatory T cells in long-lasting Graves disease. This CDR3 is built from 13 residues. The V and J ends lost 4 bases and 2 bases respectively, with 9 bases between them. The germline V gene has CDR1 SGHVS and CDR2 FQNEAQ. This clonotype was picked up a small number of times. The sample's time point: persistent/refractory GD, antithyroid drugs over 5 years with positive TRAb. Extracted PBMC RNA gave rise to the TCR library. HTBI primers from iRepertoire and Arm-PCR of CDR3 regions yielded the TCR beta libraries. A single record per CDR3 protein comes from TCRdb applying MiXCR to the multiplex PCR reads. Of 450,000 or so distinct CDR3 sequences in the sample, 20% to 25% were seen once.

Source: peripheral blood mononuclear cells (PBMCs), taken when the disease was refractory, from a patient treated with antithyroid drugs. This TCR was recovered from a female donor with Graves disease. The gene calls are TRBV7-8 and TRBJ2-7, with no clear D. Here the CDR3 reads CASSSPLPYEQYF. For the CDR3, the DNA is TGTGCCAGCAGCTCCCCACTTCCCTACGAGCAGTACTTC.